The clone carrying this TCR beta chain was observed a few times. This table comes from immunoSEQ multiplex PCR, and its TCRdb copy is limited to in-frame clones, with some not included. The sample carries approximately 660,000 clones, around 89% recorded once. The data are from a study of shared T cell receptors in the human thymus. Looked up from germline, CDR1 is SGHDT and CDR2 is YYEEEE. The CDR3 extends over 16 amino acids. Trimming took 0 bases from V and 6 from J; bases not matched to a gene: 7. These same data were also listed under a study on human thymus T cells. That paper notes: The thymus was resected at corrective cardiac surgery. There appeared to be biased usage of V and J genes in thymic and blood repertoires. Related research reported highly overlapping thymic repertoires among unrelated individuals.

The chain joins TRBV5-6 to TRBJ2-1, with 9 bases identical to TRBD2. What was sequenced was thymocytes. This clonotype was obtained from a boy under three years old with a congenital heart defect. Here the CDR3 DNA reads TGTGCCAGCAGCTTGGGCGGGCGGGAGGGGGGCAATGAGCAGTTCTTC. Its translation is CASSLGGREGGNEQFF.